One sample yielded the 22 T cell receptor beta chains listed below, sequenced in a study of beta chain features in type 1 diabetes. cDNA synthesis used the whole RNA isolate, giving expressed TCRB sequences. Clones were sequenced by immunoSEQ multiplex PCR, and TCRdb holds only the in-frame ones, with some missing. Among 310,000 or so clones listed, approximately 11% were seen once. The source material was naive CD4+ T cells from blood. These receptors all come from a woman aged 30 to 39 in good health.

The chain employs TRBV9 and TRBJ1-1, with TRBD1 identical over 7 bases. The CDR3 sequence is 13 residues long. Losses at the gene ends were 1 base for V and 3 bases for J; bases not matched to a gene: 0. From germline, CDR1 is SGDLS and CDR2 YYNGEE. For the CDR3, the DNA is TGTGCCAGCAGCGTACAGGGGGACACTGAAGCTTTCTTT. It translates to CASSVQGDTEAFF.

V usage is TRBV5-4 and J usage is TRBJ2-3; TRBD2 matches at 8 bases. V trimming: 6 bases; J trimming: 8 bases; junction bases outside the gene matches: 11. CDR1 and CDR2 (germline): SGHNT, YYREEE (reference sequence). The CDR3 spans 14 residues. CDR3 nucleotide sequence: TGTGCCAGCACTAAAAGCGGGGGCACGGCTACGCAGTATTTT. Protein: CASTKSGGTATQYF.

The sample holds a few counts of this clone. The rearrangement joins TRBV30 to TRBJ2-5; no firm D call. Germline V gene lookup returns CDR1 GTSNPN and CDR2 SVGIG (reference sequence). This CDR3 comprises 13 residues. Trimming took off 2 bases at V and 5 bases at J, with 12 bases between the two ends. In DNA form, the CDR3 reads TGTGCCTGGAGTTTCCTGTCCTCGGAGACCCAGTACTTC. Amino acids: CAWSFLSSETQYF.

The chain combines TRBV19 with TRBJ2-2; maybe TRBD2 (5 bases). The CDR3 has 15 residues. Germline V gives CDR1 LNHDA, CDR2 SQIVND (reference sequence). V shed 6 bases and J shed 5 bases, with 16 bases lying between them. CDR3 sequence: CASRTSEAGTGELFF. CDR3 DNA sequence: TGTGCCAGTAGGACCTCGGAGGCTGGGACCGGGGAGCTGTTTTTT.

The rearrangement joins TRBV5-1 to TRBJ1-2; 9 bases match TRBD1. This CDR3 is 15 amino acids long. Germline V CDR1 and CDR2: SGHRS, YFSETQ. V gave up 7 bases and J gave up 2 bases; unmatched junction bases: 9. CDR3 region: CASARSGQGNYGYTF. The CDR3 region has the DNA TGCGCCAGCGCTCGTTCGGGACAGGGCAACTATGGCTACACCTTC.

This clone was counted between two and nine times. The J gene is TRBJ2-7, the V gene TRBV7-2; D unclear. The germline V and J ends were trimmed by 1 base and 3 bases, with 7 bases remaining between them. Germline CDR1 SGHTA, CDR2 FQGNSA. This CDR3 has 13 residues. DNA for the CDR3: TGTGCCAGCAGCTTAGACGGTCTCTACGAGCAGTACTTC. The encoded protein is CASSLDGLYEQYF.

This clone showed up just a few times. DNA of the CDR3: TGTGCCAGCAGCATGACTAGCGGGAGTGGGGCCGGGGAGCTGTTTTTT. It is translated as CASSMTSGSGAGELFF. V is TRBV7-8 and J is TRBJ2-2; the match to TRBD2 covers 12 bases. Germline V CDR1 and CDR2: SGHVS, FQNEAQ. Unmatched junction bases numbered 7, after V lost 5 bases and J lost 6 bases. The CDR3 covers 16 residues. The entire variable domain, with the rest obtained from reference TRBV7-8 and TRBJ2-2, is as follows: GAGVSQSPRYKVAKRGQDVALRCDPISGHVSLFWYQQALGQGPEFLTYFQNEAQLDKSGLPSDRFFAERPEGSVSTLKIQRTQQEDSAVYLCASSMTSGSGAGELFFGEGSRLTVL.

V usage is TRBV30 and J usage is TRBJ2-7; 7 bases match TRBD2. This CDR3 is 15 amino acids long. V lost 3 bases to trimming and J lost 0 bases; unmatched junction nucleotides: 8. Germline V gene lookup returns CDR1 GTSNPN and CDR2 SVGIG (reference sequence). The CDR3 DNA reads as TGTGCCTGGAGAGCCATCCGGGACTACTCCTACGAGCAGTACTTC. This translates into CAWRAIRDYSYEQYF.

This clone turned up a few times. V is TRBV6-5 and J is TRBJ2-7; the D is unclear. This CDR3 comprises 14 residues. Trimming cost V 4 bases and J 7 bases, with 17 bases left between them. Germline lookup yields CDR1 MNHEY and CDR2 SVGAGI. The CDR3 region is CASSSVVGVGEQYF. The CDR3 bases are TGTGCCAGCAGTTCGGTAGTAGGAGTCGGGGAGCAGTACTTC.

This chain joins TRBV23-1 and TRBJ2-3; 9 nucleotides line up with TRBD1. Being an ORF, TRBV23-1 has a function that is uncertain. The junction had 16 bases not matched to a gene; V was cut back by 3 bases and J by 0 bases. CDR3 size: 20 residues. CDR3 in DNA: TGCGCCAGCAGTCAGCAAACCGGGACAGGGAGACCCTCTAGCACAGATACGCAGTATTTT. This gives the protein CASSQQTGTGRPSSTDTQYF.

The CDR3 here is CASRGSGSGETQYF. CDR3 nucleotide sequence: TGTGCCAGCAGGGGAAGCGGGAGTGGAGAGACCCAGTACTTC. This chain connects TRBV6-5 to TRBJ2-5; 8 nucleotides match TRBD2. CDR1 is MNHEY and CDR2 is SVGAGI in the germline V gene. The CDR3 has 14 amino acids. The V gene end was trimmed by 6 bases and the J gene end by 4 bases; junction bases not matched to a gene: 7.

CDR3: CSVVVGGGTYNEQFF. As DNA, the CDR3 is TGCAGCGTTGTTGTTGGGGGAGGGACCTACAATGAGCAGTTCTTC. The chain employs TRBV29-1 and TRBJ2-1, with TRBD2 matching 7 bases. This CDR3 has 15 residues. V lost 4 bases, J lost 2 bases, and 8 bases stayed unmatched. Per the germline V gene, CDR1 is SQVTM and CDR2 is ANQGSEA.

The J gene is TRBJ1-2, the V gene TRBV28; possible D gene TRBD1, 6 bases. Trimming cost V 10 bases and J 3 bases, with 15 bases left between them. Germline V CDR1 and CDR2: MDHEN, SYDVKM. This CDR3 contains 13 residues. The CDR3 here is CANARGADYGYTF. DNA of the CDR3: TGTGCCAATGCGCGGGGGGCCGACTATGGCTACACCTTC.

This clone has only a few counts. The rearrangement links TRBV30 to TRBJ2-2, with D possibly TRBD1 on 5 matching bases. CDR1 is GTSNPN, CDR2 SVGIG, per germline (reference sequence). V lost 0 bases and J lost 1, with 9 bases in between. The CDR3 length is 15 residues. CDR3 residues: CAWSVLQGNTGELFF. CDR3 nucleotide sequence: TGTGCCTGGAGTGTCCTCCAGGGGAACACCGGGGAGCTGTTTTTT.

In this sample, this clone turned up a few times. The gene calls are TRBV11-1 and TRBJ1-1; TRBD1 is a possible D gene (5 bases). Germline CDR1 is SGHAT and CDR2 is FQDESV (reference sequence). Trimming took off 2 bases at V and 4 bases at J, with 14 bases between the two ends. CDR3 length equals 15 residues. CDR3 bases: TGTGCCAGCAGCTTAAGACAATCAGGGATCACTGAAGCTTTCTTT. Its translation is CASSLRQSGITEAFF.

The DNA for the CDR3 is TGCGCCAGCAGCTCAGAACGGGGAGGGGTGAATGAAAAACTGTTTTTT. Amino acids: CASSSERGGVNEKLFF. This chain links TRBV5-1 with TRBJ1-4; perhaps TRBD1 as D (5 bases). From germline, CDR1 is SGHRS and CDR2 YFSETQ. V was cut by 3 bases and J by 5 bases, with 17 bases left in between. This CDR3 has 16 residues.

The V and J genes are TRBV9 and TRBJ1-2; D is ambiguous. Germline V gene sequence: CDR1 SGDLS, CDR2 YYNGEE. With 0 bases removed from V and 2 bases from J, the gap between germline ends came to 8 bases. There are 14 residues in the CDR3. The CDR3 sequence: CASSVGERNYGYTF. In DNA, the CDR3 is TGTGCCAGCAGCGTAGGGGAGAGAAACTATGGCTACACCTTC.

The rearrangement uses TRBV5-1 and TRBJ2-1, with unresolved D. The CDR3 loop spans 14 amino acids. V lost 0 bases and J lost 2, with 6 bases in between. From germline, CDR1 is SGHRS and CDR2 YFSETQ. In DNA form, the CDR3 reads TGCGCCAGCAGCTTGGCAACGGCCTACAATGAGCAGTTCTTC. Protein sequence: CASSLATAYNEQFF.

This clone was counted a few times. V is TRBV5-1 and J is TRBJ2-3, with a weak D call TRBD1 (5 bases). Germline V gene sequence: CDR1 SGHRS, CDR2 YFSETQ. CDR3 size: 15 residues. V was clipped by 2 bases and J by 1 base, with 11 bases between them. The CDR3 nucleotides are TGCGCCAGCAGCTTAAGCCAGGGCGGCACAGATACGCAGTATTTT. Translation: CASSLSQGGTDTQYF.

The chain couples TRBV18 to TRBJ2-3; 8 bases agree with TRBD2. Germline trimming cut 3 bases from V and 5 bases from J; bases unmatched to any gene: 7. The CDR3 runs 15 residues. Germline CDR1 is KGHSH and CDR2 is LQKENI. As DNA, the CDR3 is TGTGCCAGCTCACCTCTAGCGGGCGCGGGAGATACGCAGTATTTT. Protein: CASSPLAGAGDTQYF.

This clone was found a few times. The rearrangement uses TRBV7-2 and TRBJ2-1, with TRBD2 identical over 11 bases. Germline lookup yields CDR1 SGHTA and CDR2 FQGNSA. The CDR3 consists of 15 residues. The junction had 3 bases not matched to a gene; V was cut back by 6 bases and J by 2 bases. The CDR3 is CASRVAGGTYNEQFF. The CDR3 region has the DNA TGTGCCAGCAGGGTAGCGGGAGGGACCTACAATGAGCAGTTCTTC.

The J gene is TRBJ2-7, the V gene TRBV7-2, with D perhaps TRBD1 (6 bases). Germline V gene lookup returns CDR1 SGHTA and CDR2 FQGNSA. The CDR3 contains 17 residues. V was trimmed by 5 bases and J by 0 bases, leaving 20 bases between them. The CDR3 coding sequence is TGTGCCAGCAGCCTACTCGGGACATCTAGTTCCTCCTACGAGCAGTACTTC. It specifies CASSLLGTSSSSYEQYF.